The source of this T cell receptor beta chain is a study of early T cells in non-severe SARS-CoV-2 infection. This clonotype was observed a few times. Attached unique molecular identifiers marked individual cDNA molecules. TCRdb ran MiXCR on the 5' RACE reads and lists one entry per CDR3 protein. The table includes roughly 50,000 distinct CDR3 sequences, roughly 5.5% detected once. This TCR came from an adult who was a healthcare worker with PCR-confirmed SARS-CoV-2 infection or an uninfected control (not recorded which). The sample comprised whole blood.

The CDR3 region is CASIRDAVNTEAFF. As DNA, the CDR3 is TGTGCCAGCATCAGGGACGCCGTGAACACTGAAGCTTTCTTT. This chain links TRBV6-5 with TRBJ1-1, with D maybe TRBD1 (5 bases). In germline, CDR1 is MNHEY, CDR2 SVGAGI. Between the trimmed V and J ends, which lost 7 bases and 0 bases, there was a span of 12 bases. The CDR3 is 14 residues long.